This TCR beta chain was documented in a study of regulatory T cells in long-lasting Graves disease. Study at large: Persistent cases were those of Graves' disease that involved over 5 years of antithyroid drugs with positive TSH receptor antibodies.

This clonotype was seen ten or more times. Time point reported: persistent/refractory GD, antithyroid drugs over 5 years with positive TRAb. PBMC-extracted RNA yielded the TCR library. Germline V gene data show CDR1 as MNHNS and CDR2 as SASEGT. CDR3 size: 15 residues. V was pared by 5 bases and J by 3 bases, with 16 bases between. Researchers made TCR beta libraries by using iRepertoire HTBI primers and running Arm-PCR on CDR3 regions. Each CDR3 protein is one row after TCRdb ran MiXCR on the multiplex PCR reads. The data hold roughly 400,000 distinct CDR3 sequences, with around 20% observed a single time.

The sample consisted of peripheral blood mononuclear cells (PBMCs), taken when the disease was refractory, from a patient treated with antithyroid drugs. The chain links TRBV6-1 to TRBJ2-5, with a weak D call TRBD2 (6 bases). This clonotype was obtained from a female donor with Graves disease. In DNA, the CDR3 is TGTGCCAGCAGTAGGTGGGCGGGACGGGAAGAGACCCAGTACTTC. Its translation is CASSRWAGREETQYF.